Shown below are 28 T cell receptor beta chains from a single sample sequenced in a study of human T cells and chemical hapten exposure. TCRdb processed the RACE reads anew with MiXCR; each CDR3 protein has one entry. This sample has some 43,000 distinct CDR3 sequences; 3% to 4% occur once, and the top ten carry approximately 24%. Stated time point: patch test 1, 2 weeks after DPC sensitization. Sample treatment: therapeutic diphenylcyclopropenone sensitization with weekly scalp DPC. Total RNA came from unfractionated whole blood. The sample was whole blood, taken in connection with sensitization to the hapten diphenylcyclopropenone (DPC). These receptors all come from a man aged 45-60 years with alopecia areata. Some clones in this sample may be carry-over from other donors' samples.

This clonotype occurred many times. The V call is TRBV20-1, the J call TRBJ2-1, with TRBD1 matching 11 bases. This CDR3 has 16 residues. Germline CDR1 reads DFQATT; CDR2 reads SNEGSKA (reference sequence). Unmatched junction bases numbered 11, after V lost 5 bases and J lost 5 bases. In nucleotides, the CDR3 is TGCAGTGCTGGGACAGGGGGAGTTCGGTATGACAATGAGCAGTTCTTC. This gives the protein CSAGTGGVRYDNEQFF.

This clonotype was counted ten times or more. The V gene is TRBV27, the J gene TRBJ1-1, with TRBD1 identical over 8 bases. Trimming took 7 bases from V and 0 from J; bases not matched to a gene: 1. Germline V gene lookup returns CDR1 MNHEY and CDR2 SMNVEV (reference sequence). The CDR3 loop spans 13 amino acids. The CDR3 DNA follows: TGTGCCAGCAAGACAGGGGTGAACACTGAAGCTTTCTTT. Amino acids: CASKTGVNTEAFF.

Points on this clonotype: Lacking the conserved final phenylalanine or tryptophan, this CDR3 likely reflects a read error. Because the CDR3's place on the DNA is in doubt, the DNA is left out and the CDR3 is given as listed by TCRdb. The chain links TRBV7-9 to TRBJ1-2. Germline CDR1 is SEHNR and CDR2 is FQNEAQ (reference sequence). Both ends counted, the CDR3 spans 12 residues. The CDR3 here is CERRLEGYGYKL.

This clonotype was observed at least ten times. The chain employs TRBV28 and TRBJ2-7, with a possible D match to TRBD1 (5 bases). CDR1 is MDHEN, CDR2 SYDVKM, per germline. Trimming pared 6 bases from V and 3 bases from J, leaving 15 bases between. The CDR3 loop spans 14 amino acids. The CDR3 bases are TGTGCCAGCAGCCGAACGACAGTGGACTACGAGCAGTACTTC. This encodes CASSRTTVDYEQYF.

This clonotype was seen at least ten times. The chain recombines TRBV20-1 with TRBJ2-5, with D maybe TRBD1 (5 bases). Germline values: CDR1 DFQATT, CDR2 SNEGSKA (reference sequence). V dropped 1 base and J dropped 2 bases, with 14 bases sitting between them. The CDR3 has 15 residues. The CDR3 DNA reads TGCAGTGCTAGAGGAGACAGCCTAAATCAAGAGACCCAGTACTTC. Its protein is CSARGDSLNQETQYF.

This clonotype is a singleton in its sample. At one boundary the junction diverges from the germline segment, which might be a read error. This rearrangement joins TRBV20-1 to TRBJ1-5; the D is unclear. The CDR3 runs 12 residues. In germline, CDR1 is DFQATT, CDR2 SNEGSKA (reference sequence). This CDR3 is CSARGVGQLQHF. The CDR3 bases are TGCAGTGCTAGGGGTGTGGGTCAGCTCCAGCATTTT.

By sample share, this clonotype is medium-sized (0.01 to 0.1%). This sequence joins TRBV18 and TRBJ2-7, with 10 bases aligning to TRBD2. Germline CDR1 KGHSH, CDR2 LQKENI. Trimming removed 6 bases from V and 7 bases from J; junction bases left unmatched: 9. This CDR3 spans 14 amino acids. The CDR3 DNA sequence: TGTGCCAGCTCCATTCTAGCGGGAGTGGGTGAGCAGTACTTC. It specifies CASSILAGVGEQYF.

This clonotype was observed at least ten times. The chain joins TRBV5-1 to TRBJ1-3; no firm D call. Germline V gives CDR1 SGHRS, CDR2 YFSETQ. Trimming cost V 4 bases and J 1 base, with 9 bases left between them. CDR3 length: 14 amino acids. The CDR3 loop reads CASSPALSGNTIYF. Here the CDR3 DNA reads TGCGCCAGCAGCCCTGCCCTATCTGGAAACACCATATATTTT.

This chain joins TRBV10-3 and TRBJ2-1; D is uncertain. Germline CDR1 and CDR2: ENHRY and SYGVKD. The CDR3 spans 11 residues. With 2 bases removed from V and 12 bases from J, the gap between germline ends came to 8 bases. In nucleotides, the CDR3 is TGTGCCATCAGTGAGCAGAGCCGGCAGTTCTTC. Translation: CAISEQSRQFF.

This clonotype was seen at least ten times. The J gene is TRBJ1-1, the V gene TRBV12-3 or TRBV12-4, with D uncertain. V lost 6 bases to trimming and J lost 6 bases, with 8 bases between them. The CDR3 consists of 11 residues. CDR3 region: CASRQAAEAFF. CDR3 bases: TGTGCCAGCAGGCAGGCTGCTGAAGCTTTCTTT.

This clonotype was seen at least ten times. The rearrangement uses TRBV13 and TRBJ2-1; the D gene is possibly TRBD1 (5 bases). Trimming left V 3 bases short and J 9 bases short, with 15 bases between. The CDR3 is made up of 14 amino acids. Germline CDR1 PRHDT, CDR2 FYEKMQ (reference sequence). The CDR3 DNA reads as TGTGCCAGCAGCTTTACTCAGGGCTGGGGTGAGCAGTTCTTC. It specifies CASSFTQGWGEQFF.

In this sample, this clonotype turned up many times. The CDR3: CASSQGSDSNQPQHF. The CDR3 bases are TGTGCCAGCAGCCAAGGTTCAGATAGCAATCAGCCCCAGCATTTT. V and J are TRBV4-2 and TRBJ1-5; D call uncertain. Germline values: CDR1 LGHNA, CDR2 YNFKEQ. The CDR3 runs 15 residues. V lost 1 base to trimming and J lost 0 bases, with 7 bases between them.

This clonotype was seen more than once but under ten times. J is TRBJ1-6 and V is TRBV6-5, with D tentatively TRBD1 (5 bases). Looked up from germline, CDR1 is MNHEY and CDR2 is SVGAGI. Trimming stripped 7 bases from V and 0 bases from J, with 13 bases between. The CDR3 spans 16 residues. CDR3 sequence: CASTQGGDSYNSPLHF. DNA of the CDR3: TGTGCCAGCACCCAGGGCGGGGACTCCTATAATTCACCCCTCCACTTT.

This clonotype has a count of ten or more. V is TRBV28 and J is TRBJ1-2; 11 nucleotides agree with TRBD1. The junction had 9 bases not matched to a gene; V was cut back by 1 base and J by 2 bases. Germline V lookup: CDR1 MDHEN, CDR2 SYDVKM. CDR3 size: 18 residues. The CDR3 sequence is CASSLYNPGQGANYGYTF. The CDR3 DNA reads TGTGCCAGCAGTTTATATAATCCCGGACAGGGGGCCAACTATGGCTACACCTTC.

The chain carries TRBV5-5 and TRBJ2-5, with D possibly being TRBD2 (5 bases). In germline, CDR1 is SGHKS, CDR2 YYEKEE (reference sequence). The CDR3 has 14 residues. The V gene lost 4 bases and the J gene lost 5 bases, with 15 bases spanning the gap. The CDR3 is CASSLVATAETQYF. CDR3 DNA sequence: TGTGCCAGCAGCCTCGTAGCGACGGCGGAGACCCAGTACTTC.

The chain has TRBV19 and TRBJ1-6, with 9 bases aligning to TRBD1. The CDR3 is made up of 14 amino acids. Germline CDR1 reads LNHDA; CDR2 reads SQIVND (reference sequence). V shed 6 bases, J shed 7 bases, and the junction held 4 bases outside the gene matches. The CDR3 is CASRPGQGNSPLHF. The CDR3 coding sequence is TGTGCCAGTAGGCCGGGACAGGGAAATTCACCCCTCCACTTT.

This clonotype was seen repeatedly, ten times or more. The chain couples TRBV20-1 to TRBJ2-1, with D perhaps assigned TRBD1 or TRBD2 (5 bases each). CDR3 length equals 12 residues. The V gene lost 2 bases and the J gene lost 6 bases, with 8 bases spanning the gap. The germline V gene encodes CDR1 DFQATT and CDR2 SNEGSKA (reference sequence). This CDR3 reads CSARTRGNEQFF. The CDR3 DNA sequence: TGCAGTGCTAGAACTAGGGGCAATGAGCAGTTCTTC.

This clonotype was seen repeatedly, ten times or more. The chain employs TRBV20-1 and TRBJ2-7, with 7 bases matching TRBD1. V lost 6 bases, J lost 0 bases, and 2 bases stayed unmatched. The CDR3 runs 12 residues. The germline gives CDR1 DFQATT, CDR2 SNEGSKA (reference sequence). The CDR3 bases are TGCAGTGCGGGACAGACCTCCTACGAGCAGTACTTC. Its translation is CSAGQTSYEQYF.

Turning to this clonotype: One junction end disagrees with the germline gene, perhaps due to a read error. The V call is TRBV12-3 or TRBV12-4, the J call TRBJ2-1, with TRBD2 matching 14 bases. The CDR3 extends over 11 amino acids. Here the CDR3 reads CASSLGLAGAF. CDR3 DNA: TGTGCCAGCAGTTTGGGACTAGCGGGGGCCTTC.

This clonotype was detected ten times or more. V and J are TRBV7-2 and TRBJ2-5, with 11 bases identical to TRBD2. The CDR3 is 16 amino acids. The junction had 5 bases not matched to a gene; V was cut back by 3 bases and J by 2 bases. Germline CDR1 is SGHTA and CDR2 is FQGNSA. For the CDR3, the DNA is TGTGCCAGCAGCTTGACTAGCGGGACACTACAAGAGACCCAGTACTTC. Amino acids: CASSLTSGTLQETQYF.

The sample holds many counts of this clonotype. The chain uses TRBV29-1 and TRBJ2-3; TRBD2 is a possible D gene (8 bases). This CDR3 spans 18 amino acids. Between the trimmed V and J ends, which lost 2 bases and 5 bases, there was a span of 26 bases. Germline CDR1 is SQVTM and CDR2 is ANQGSEA. The CDR3 is CSVEIGTVTAGGQDTQYF. CDR3 in DNA: TGCAGCGTTGAAATTGGGACAGTTACGGCGGGAGGTCAAGATACGCAGTATTTT.

As regards this clonotype: A junction end diverges from the germline sequence, so it may reflect a read error. This sequence joins TRBV30 and TRBJ2-3, with D perhaps matching TRBD2 (7 bases). Germline lookup yields CDR1 GTSNPN and CDR2 SVGIG (reference sequence). The CDR3 consists of 13 residues. CDR3 protein: CVWGGGGTDTQYF. The CDR3 DNA reads TGTGTCTGGGGAGGGGGAGGCACAGATACGCAGTATTTT.

The chain couples TRBV5-4 to TRBJ1-1; unclear D gene. The CDR3 has 15 residues. In germline, CDR1 is SGHNT, CDR2 YYREEE (reference sequence). V was shortened by 4 bases and J by 0 bases, with 13 bases between the two germline ends. The CDR3 DNA is TGTGCCAGCAGCCCCTGGACCCGCATGAACACTGAAGCTTTCTTT. Its protein is CASSPWTRMNTEAFF.

Turning to this clonotype: A much larger clone is a single base away; this may be a read error. This chain uses TRBV7-2 with TRBJ1-2; D gene unclear. V shed 5 bases and J shed 4 bases, with 17 bases lying between them. CDR3 size: 15 residues. Germline-derived CDR1 and CDR2 are SGHTA and FQGNSA. The CDR3 bases are TGTGCCAGCAGCCGATGGTTGGCAGAGATCTATGGCTACACCTTC. This sequence encodes CASSRWLAEIYGYTF.

This clonotype was observed at least ten times. The rearrangement links TRBV11-2 to TRBJ2-1; D possibly corresponds to TRBD2 (5 bases). This CDR3 has 13 residues. The V end lost 5 bases, the J end lost 7 bases, and 12 bases lay between the germline ends. Per germline, CDR1 SGHAT and CDR2 FQNNGV. The CDR3 bases are TGTGCCAGCAGCCTAGGACTGATGAATGAGCAGTTCTTC. The encoded protein is CASSLGLMNEQFF.

There are many counts of this clonotype. The CDR3 here is CASSISSGRDYNEQFF. CDR3 nucleotides: TGTGCCAGTAGTATTAGTAGCGGGAGGGACTACAATGAGCAGTTCTTC. This chain links TRBV19 with TRBJ2-1, with 11 nucleotides matching TRBD2. J lost 3 bases, V lost 3 bases, and 4 bases had no gene match. Germline lookup yields CDR1 LNHDA and CDR2 SQIVND (reference sequence). The CDR3 loop spans 16 amino acids.

This clonotype came up a few times. CDR3 sequence (DNA): TGTGCCAGCAGTTGGCGGGCCACAGATACGCAGTATTTT. Translated, it gives CASSWRATDTQYF. The gene calls are TRBV27 and TRBJ2-3, with TRBD2 as a possible D gene (5 bases). Trimming shortened V by 4 bases and J by 2 bases, and 7 bases separated the two germline ends. The CDR3 totals 13 residues. CDR1 is MNHEY and CDR2 is SMNVEV in the germline V gene (reference sequence).

This clonotype was picked up many times. The rearrangement joins TRBV7-2 to TRBJ2-1; TRBD2 matches at 7 bases. Germline lookup yields CDR1 SGHTA and CDR2 FQGNSA. This CDR3 contains 13 residues. The V gene end was trimmed by 1 base and the J gene end by 8 bases; junction bases not matched to a gene: 2. The CDR3 DNA is TGTGCCAGCAGCTTAGGACTAGCAGATGAGCAGTTCTTC. Residues: CASSLGLADEQFF.